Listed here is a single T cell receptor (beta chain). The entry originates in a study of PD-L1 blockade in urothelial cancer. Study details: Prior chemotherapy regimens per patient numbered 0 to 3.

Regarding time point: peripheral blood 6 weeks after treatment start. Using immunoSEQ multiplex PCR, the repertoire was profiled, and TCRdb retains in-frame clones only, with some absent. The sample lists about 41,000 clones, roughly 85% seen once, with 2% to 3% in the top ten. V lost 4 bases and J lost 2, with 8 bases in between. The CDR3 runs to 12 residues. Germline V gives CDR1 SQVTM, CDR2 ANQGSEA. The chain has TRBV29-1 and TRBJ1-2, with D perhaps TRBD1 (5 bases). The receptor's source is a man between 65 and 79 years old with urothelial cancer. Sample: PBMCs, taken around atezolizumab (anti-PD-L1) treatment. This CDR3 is CSVVGGNYGYTF. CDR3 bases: TGCAGCGTTGTGGGGGGAAACTATGGCTACACCTTC.